This T cell receptor beta chain was sequenced during a study of blood T cell repertoires in COVID-19. On the study more broadly: Specimens from acute and convalescent COVID-19 originated in the United States, Italy and Spain.

This CDR3 has 13 residues. Germline V CDR1 and CDR2: KGHSH, LQKENI. Trimming pared 8 bases from V and 4 bases from J, leaving 11 bases between. Authors' processing steps: Amplification with reference gene primers provided the estimates of nucleated cell counts. Profiling relied on immunoSEQ multiplex PCR, and the TCRdb table lists in-frame clones only, not all of them. V and J calls and clone size are those listed in that table; D and trimming were worked out from the DNA. Of 110,000 or so clones in the sample, approximately 91% were seen once. The sequence was collected from a woman in her 70s who had recovered from COVID-19. The gene calls are TRBV18 and TRBJ1-4; D gene uncertain. The specimen sequenced was peripheral blood. CDR3 bases: TGTGCCAGCGCAGGAGGTTTTAATGAAAAACTGTTTTTT. It is translated as CASAGGFNEKLFF. The variable domain in full, with the rest retrieved from reference TRBV18 and TRBJ1-4, is NAGVMQNPRHLVRRRGQEARLRCSPMKGHSHVYWYRQLPEEGLKFMVYLQKENIIDESGMPKERFSAEFPKEGPSILRIQQVVRGDSAAYFCASAGGFNEKLFFGSGTQLSVL.